The 12 T cell receptor beta chains presented below share a single source sample, sequenced in a study of blood T cell repertoires in COVID-19. TCRdb keeps only in-frame clones here, not all; method: immunoSEQ multiplex PCR. The data contain some 250,000 clones, 70% to 90% of them singletons. The sample was PBMCs or T cells enriched from blood (not recorded which). The receptors here all came from a woman between 35 and 50 years old with acute COVID-19.

The CDR3 spells CASSEAPGAGQYF. DNA for the CDR3: TGTGCCAGCAGTGAAGCACCCGGTGCTGGGCAGTACTTC. The chain couples TRBV2 to TRBJ2-7; D is unresolved. The CDR3 extends over 13 amino acids. From germline, CDR1 is SNHLY and CDR2 FYNNEI. V lost 0 bases to trimming and J lost 9 bases, with 12 bases between them.

The genes are TRBV11-3 and TRBJ2-2; the match to TRBD1 covers 11 bases. The germline gives CDR1 SGHNT, CDR2 YENEEA. Losses at the gene ends were 0 bases for V and 5 bases for J; bases not matched to a gene: 5. The CDR3 runs 17 residues. The CDR3 nucleotides are TGTGCCAGCAGCTTAGATCAGGACAGGGGGCAAACCGGGGAGCTGTTTTTT. This translates into CASSLDQDRGQTGELFF. Complete variable domain (other parts from reference TRBV11-3 and TRBJ2-2): EAGVVQSPRYKIIEKKQPVAFWCNPISGHNTLYWYLQNLGQGPELLIRYENEEAVDDSQLPKDRFSAERLKGVDSTLKIQPAELGDSAVYLCASSLDQDRGQTGELFFGEGSRLTVL.

V and J are TRBV4-1 and TRBJ2-1, with 11 bases fitting TRBD2. CDR1 and CDR2 from the germline V gene are MGHRA and YSYEKL. The CDR3 extends over 16 amino acids. The trim removed 5 bases at V and 3 bases at J, leaving 6 bases unmatched. CDR3 amino acids: CASSSYGTSGYNEQFF. Written as DNA, the CDR3 is TGCGCCAGCAGCTCATACGGGACTAGCGGCTACAATGAGCAGTTCTTC.

CDR3 DNA: TGTGCCAGCAGTGAATACCAGGCGGACGGAGGCAATGGCTACACCTTC. Amino acids: CASSEYQADGGNGYTF. The genes are TRBV2 and TRBJ1-2; D unclear. This CDR3 comprises 16 residues. V lost 2 bases, J lost 6 bases, and 19 bases lay in between. CDR1 is SNHLY and CDR2 is FYNNEI in the germline V gene.

This clone appeared a few times. The CDR3 reads CASSQGTSKQYF. The DNA of the CDR3 is TGTGCCAGCAGCCAAGGGACAAGTAAGCAGTACTTC. The J gene is TRBJ2-7, the V gene TRBV12-3 or TRBV12-4, with D possibly being TRBD1 (6 bases). V was shortened by 6 bases and J by 8 bases, with 14 bases between the two germline ends. The CDR3 runs to 12 residues.

V and J are TRBV7-3 and TRBJ2-1; TRBD2 agrees at 12 bases. The CDR3 totals 15 residues. The V gene's germline CDR1 is SGHTA and CDR2 FQGTGA. V gave up 5 bases and J gave up 7 bases; unmatched junction bases: 6. The CDR3 nucleotides are TGTGCCAGCAGCACCCGACTAGCGGGAGAGAATGAGCAGTTCTTC. Translated: CASSTRLAGENEQFF.

This clone was found once. The V call is TRBV7-6, the J call TRBJ2-1; TRBD2 matches at 10 bases. J lost 9 bases, V lost 4 bases, and 18 bases had no gene match. The CDR3 totals 18 residues. Germline V gene lookup returns CDR1 SGHVS and CDR2 FNYEAQ. The CDR3 nucleotides are TGTGCCAGCAGCTCGAAAACTAGAGCGGGAGGGTTTTCCGGTGAGCAGTTCTTC. This codes for CASSSKTRAGGFSGEQFF.

The chain uses TRBV7-9 and TRBJ2-7; unclear D gene. Germline values: CDR1 SEHNR, CDR2 FQNEAQ (reference sequence). Trimming removed 3 bases at V and 2 bases at J, with 2 bases between. The CDR3 consists of 11 residues. The CDR3 DNA follows: TGTGCCAGCAGCTTCACCTACGAGCAGTACTTC. As protein: CASSFTYEQYF.

The chain uses TRBV27 and TRBJ2-7; 9 bases are shared with TRBD1. Germline CDR1 is MNHEY and CDR2 is SMNVEV (reference sequence). After removal of 5 bases from V and 3 bases from J, the junction contained 8 bases not matched to a gene. The CDR3 runs 15 residues. The CDR3 loop is CASSRTGTGIYEQYF. The CDR3 DNA sequence: TGTGCCAGCAGTAGAACCGGGACAGGGATCTACGAGCAGTACTTC.

This chain connects TRBV19 to TRBJ1-4; D unclear. The germline V and J ends were trimmed by 0 bases and 14 bases, with 19 bases remaining between them. Germline V gene lookup returns CDR1 LNHDA and CDR2 SQIVND (reference sequence). The CDR3 consists of 15 residues. CDR3 DNA sequence: TGTGCCAGTAGTATAGATTTCGCAACCGGCGGCGTCCTGTTTTTT. It is translated as CASSIDFATGGVLFF.

This clone was counted at least ten times. This CDR3 is CASSVGAPGTGELFF. CDR3 DNA sequence: TGTGCCAGCAGCGTTGGCGCCCCGGGGACTGGGGAGCTGTTTTTT. The chain recombines TRBV3-1 (or the pseudogene TRBV3-2) with TRBJ2-2; D is perhaps TRBD2 (6 bases). CDR1 is LGHDT, CDR2 YNNKEL, per germline (reference sequence). Trimming removed 5 bases from V and 8 bases from J, with 18 bases in between. The CDR3 is made up of 15 amino acids.

The chain recombines TRBV30 with TRBJ1-1; D remains unclear. The CDR3 spans 13 residues. The germline CDR1 and CDR2 sequences are GTSNPN and SVGIG (reference sequence). V shed 0 bases and J shed 10 bases, with 15 bases lying between them. The DNA for the CDR3 is TGTGCCTGGAGTGTGGGTGGGAGAGGGATAGCTTTCTTT. It translates to CAWSVGGRGIAFF.